These 26 T cell receptor beta chains came from one sample sequenced in a study of yellow fever vaccine responses in identical twins. TCRdb analysed the RT-PCR reads with MiXCR anew, one entry per CDR3 protein. The sample has approximately 13,000 distinct CDR3 sequences; almost 85% are singletons. The specimen comprised T cells from blood (PBMCs), unsorted or a sorted subset (not recorded which), sampled before or after yellow fever vaccination (not recorded which). Every receptor here comes from a woman between 18 and 29 years old who received the yellow fever vaccine.

The rearrangement joins TRBV11-1 to TRBJ2-7, with D unresolved. Germline V gene sequence: CDR1 SGHAT, CDR2 FQDESV (reference sequence). This CDR3 is 13 amino acids long. Deletions cut 5 bases from V and 5 bases from J, with 13 bases between. CDR3 residues: CASSPNSAHEQYF. DNA for the CDR3: TGTGCCAGCAGCCCCAATTCAGCCCACGAGCAGTACTTC.

This chain joins TRBV11-2 and TRBJ2-3, with D hard to call. The germline V gene has CDR1 SGHAT and CDR2 FQNNGV. This CDR3 has 17 residues. Trimming took 7 bases from V and 6 from J, leaving 26 bases between them. CDR3 sequence (DNA): TGTGCCAGCACTATGGGAATTACCGGGTCCCTCGGGGATACGCAGTATTTT. Its translation: CASTMGITGSLGDTQYF.

The V call is TRBV5-1, the J call TRBJ2-3, with 7 nucleotides matching TRBD2. Per germline, CDR1 SGHRS and CDR2 YFSETQ. The CDR3 consists of 15 residues. V lost 7 bases to trimming and J lost 2 bases; unmatched junction nucleotides: 10. CDR3 DNA sequence: TGCGCCAGCCAACCCTCCGGGACTAACACAGATACGCAGTATTTT. This translates into CASQPSGTNTDTQYF.

V gene TRBV29-1 combines with J gene TRBJ2-3; 7 positions agree with TRBD2. With V trimmed by 4 bases and J by 6 bases, 7 bases remained unmatched. From germline, CDR1 is SQVTM and CDR2 ANQGSEA. This CDR3 has 13 residues. The CDR3 DNA reads as TGCAGCGTTGTTGCTAGCGGTCATGATACGCAGTATTTT. It encodes CSVVASGHDTQYF.

The gene calls are TRBV13 and TRBJ2-1; 9 bases are shared with TRBD2. The CDR3 has 15 amino acids. CDR1 PRHDT and CDR2 FYEKMQ come from the germline V gene (reference sequence). Germline trimming cut 5 bases from V and 0 bases from J; bases unmatched to any gene: 2. The chain's CDR3 is CASSAGGSSYNEQFF. DNA for the CDR3: TGTGCCAGCAGCGCGGGGGGGAGCTCCTACAATGAGCAGTTCTTC.

V is TRBV4-2 and J is TRBJ1-6, with a tentative D call TRBD1 (6 bases). Looked up from germline, CDR1 is LGHNA and CDR2 is YNFKEQ. Trimming removed 1 base from V and 9 bases from J, with 13 bases in between. The CDR3 loop spans 15 amino acids. In nucleotides, the CDR3 is TGTGCCAGCAGCCAAGCTCGGACAGCGGTTTCACCCCTCCACTTT. Its translation is CASSQARTAVSPLHF.

This sequence joins TRBV11-2 and TRBJ2-7; either TRBD1 or TRBD2 may fit D (5 bases each). This CDR3 is 15 amino acids long. CDR1 is SGHAT, CDR2 FQNNGV, per germline. The ends were cut back, 0 bases at V and 6 bases at J, with 15 bases in the middle. The CDR3 protein is CASSLEGVPQAEQYF. As DNA, the CDR3 is TGTGCCAGCAGCTTAGAGGGGGTTCCCCAGGCCGAGCAGTACTTC.

This rearrangement joins TRBV28 to TRBJ2-6; D might be TRBD2 (6 bases). This CDR3 comprises 16 residues. Per the germline V gene, CDR1 is MDHEN and CDR2 is SYDVKM. V lost 3 bases and J 4 bases, leaving 13 bases between the germline ends. The CDR3 sequence: CASSFIRGSGANVLTF. CDR3 coding DNA: TGTGCCAGCAGTTTTATCCGGGGGTCCGGGGCCAACGTCCTGACTTTC.

This chain uses TRBV11-3 with TRBJ2-2; no definite D call. V lost 8 bases, J lost 4 bases, and 8 bases lay in between. Germline values: CDR1 SGHNT, CDR2 YENEEA. There are 12 residues in the CDR3. The CDR3 DNA sequence: TGTGCCAGCGGTCGATTCACCGGGGAGCTGTTTTTT. Translation gives CASGRFTGELFF.

This chain joins TRBV11-3 and TRBJ2-5; 8 bases line up with TRBD1. Per the germline V gene, CDR1 is SGHNT and CDR2 is YENEEA. The CDR3 loop spans 15 amino acids. V trimming: 0 bases; J trimming: 5 bases; junction bases outside the gene matches: 5. The CDR3 loop is CASSLETGARETQYF. CDR3 nucleotide sequence: TGTGCCAGCAGCTTAGAGACAGGGGCAAGGGAGACCCAGTACTTC.

The V and J genes are TRBV28 and TRBJ2-7; a possible D gene is TRBD1 (5 bases). The CDR3 is 13 amino acids. Germline CDR1 MDHEN, CDR2 SYDVKM. V gave up 4 bases and J gave up 4 bases, with 11 bases separating them. The DNA of the CDR3 is TGTGCCAGCAGTTACAGGACAACATACGAGCAGTACTTC. Encoded protein: CASSYRTTYEQYF.

This clonotype was counted a single time. The chain uses TRBV11-2 and TRBJ2-5; D is undetermined. CDR3 length: 13 residues. CDR1 is SGHAT, CDR2 FQNNGV, per germline. V was shortened by 2 bases and J by 5 bases, with 9 bases between the two germline ends. The CDR3 spells CASSLKGSETQYF. The CDR3, as DNA: TGTGCCAGCAGCTTAAAAGGGTCGGAGACCCAGTACTTC.

V is TRBV19 and J is TRBJ1-5, with TRBD1 identical over 9 bases. Germline CDR1 reads LNHDA; CDR2 reads SQIVND (reference sequence). The CDR3 is made up of 14 amino acids. With V trimmed by 7 bases and J by 5 bases, 6 bases remained unmatched. The CDR3 bases are TGTGCCAGTACGCACCGGGACAGGGATCAGCCCCAGCATTTT. Encoded protein: CASTHRDRDQPQHF.

This clonotype was seen more than once but under ten times. The chain couples TRBV15 to TRBJ2-1; 9 bases fit TRBD2. The CDR3 loop spans 15 amino acids. Per germline, CDR1 LNHNV and CDR2 YYDKDF (reference sequence). V shed 2 bases and J 6 bases; nucleotides not matched to a gene: 5. The CDR3 reads CATSRPRGGPNEQFF. The CDR3 nucleotides read TGTGCCACCAGCAGACCGCGGGGGGGGCCCAATGAGCAGTTCTTC.

The V gene is TRBV20-1, the J gene TRBJ1-4; D is unresolved. CDR3 length: 13 amino acids. V lost 6 bases and J lost 0, with 8 bases in between. Germline CDR1 and CDR2: DFQATT and SNEGSKA (reference sequence). This CDR3 is CSARTSTNEKLFF. CDR3 DNA sequence: TGCAGTGCAAGGACGTCAACTAATGAAAAACTGTTTTTT.

The gene calls are TRBV3-1 and TRBJ2-7; 7 bases fit TRBD2. In germline, CDR1 is LGHDT, CDR2 YNNKEL (reference sequence). Losses at the gene ends were 4 bases for V and 0 bases for J; bases not matched to a gene: 6. The CDR3 extends over 15 amino acids. CDR3 nucleotides: TGTGCCAGCAGCCCAGCGGCTAGCGGCTCCTACGAGCAGTACTTC. Translated: CASSPAASGSYEQYF.

The chain combines TRBV4-1 with TRBJ1-2; no clear D. CDR1 and CDR2 from the germline V gene are MGHRA and YSYEKL. The CDR3 is 12 amino acids. Trimming took 0 bases from V and 8 from J, leaving 7 bases between them. The CDR3 is CASSQEKGGYTF. The CDR3 coding sequence is TGCGCCAGCAGCCAAGAGAAAGGAGGCTACACCTTC.

This clonotype appeared a single time. The CDR3 nucleotides are TGTGCCAGCAGTTCCCAGGACAGGGTCACCGGGGAGCTGTTTTTT. Its translation is CASSSQDRVTGELFF. The rearrangement uses TRBV12-3 or TRBV12-4 and TRBJ2-2; TRBD1 agrees at 8 bases. The CDR3 is made up of 15 amino acids. Losses at the gene ends were 4 bases for V and 4 bases for J; bases not matched to a gene: 5.

This chain uses TRBV11-2 with TRBJ2-7; D remains ambiguous. Looked up from germline, CDR1 is SGHAT and CDR2 is FQNNGV. Trimming pared 2 bases from V and 3 bases from J, leaving 8 bases between. CDR3 length: 13 residues. The CDR3 nucleotides read TGTGCCAGCAGCTTAAGACTCCTCTACGAGCAGTACTTC. Translating gives CASSLRLLYEQYF.

This chain's CDR3 is CASSSREGLGNEQFF. CDR3 nucleotide sequence: TGTGCCAGCAGCTCGCGGGAGGGCCTGGGAAATGAGCAGTTCTTC. The chain joins TRBV7-6 to TRBJ2-1, with 9 bases matching TRBD2. The CDR3 totals 15 residues. Germline V gene lookup returns CDR1 SGHVS and CDR2 FNYEAQ. V shed 4 bases and J 7 bases; nucleotides not matched to a gene: 8.

In its sample, this clonotype was seen a few times. V is TRBV19 and J is TRBJ2-7; a possible D gene is TRBD2 (7 bases). The CDR3 runs to 15 residues. Germline CDR1 LNHDA, CDR2 SQIVND (reference sequence). V lost 5 bases and J lost 0, with 14 bases in between. The CDR3 coding sequence is TGTGCCAGTAGTCGGGGGCGGGAGTACTCCTACGAGCAGTACTTC. Its translation is CASSRGREYSYEQYF.

The V gene is TRBV12-3 or TRBV12-4, the J gene TRBJ2-1; 8 nucleotides line up with TRBD1. The CDR3 has 13 amino acids. V lost 5 bases, J lost 8 bases, and 5 bases stayed unmatched. DNA for the CDR3: TGTGCCAGCAGTAAGGGGACAGGAGATGAGCAGTTCTTC. This translates into CASSKGTGDEQFF.

The rearrangement uses TRBV10-3 and TRBJ2-7; 8 nucleotides agree with TRBD1. The trim removed 8 bases at V and 2 bases at J, leaving 2 bases unmatched. The CDR3 runs 12 residues. Germline values: CDR1 ENHRY, CDR2 SYGVKD. The CDR3 protein is CAIGTGPYEQYF. DNA of the CDR3: TGTGCCATCGGGACAGGACCCTACGAGCAGTACTTC.

This sequence joins TRBV11-2 and TRBJ2-1; perhaps TRBD2 as D (6 bases). Germline values: CDR1 SGHAT, CDR2 FQNNGV. Trimming cost V 2 bases and J 2 bases, with 16 bases left between them. The CDR3 loop spans 17 amino acids. The CDR3 DNA follows: TGTGCCAGCAGCTTATACCCTCCAGTAGCGGCCTACAATGAGCAGTTCTTC. This gives the protein CASSLYPPVAAYNEQFF.

The V and J genes are TRBV3-1 and TRBJ2-7; D remains ambiguous. Trimming cost V 0 bases and J 1 base, with 7 bases left between them. CDR1 LGHDT and CDR2 YNNKEL come from the germline V gene (reference sequence). The CDR3 runs to 14 residues. The CDR3 reads CASSQDAASYEQYF. The CDR3 region has the DNA TGTGCCAGCAGCCAAGATGCCGCTTCCTACGAGCAGTACTTC.

This chain uses TRBV14 with TRBJ1-1; D not certain. The CDR3 extends over 13 amino acids. V lost 4 bases and J 5 bases, leaving 11 bases between the germline ends. Looked up from germline, CDR1 is SGHDN and CDR2 is FVKESK. The CDR3 is CASSPKGKTEAFF. CDR3 nucleotide sequence: TGTGCCAGCAGCCCAAAGGGAAAGACTGAAGCTTTCTTT.